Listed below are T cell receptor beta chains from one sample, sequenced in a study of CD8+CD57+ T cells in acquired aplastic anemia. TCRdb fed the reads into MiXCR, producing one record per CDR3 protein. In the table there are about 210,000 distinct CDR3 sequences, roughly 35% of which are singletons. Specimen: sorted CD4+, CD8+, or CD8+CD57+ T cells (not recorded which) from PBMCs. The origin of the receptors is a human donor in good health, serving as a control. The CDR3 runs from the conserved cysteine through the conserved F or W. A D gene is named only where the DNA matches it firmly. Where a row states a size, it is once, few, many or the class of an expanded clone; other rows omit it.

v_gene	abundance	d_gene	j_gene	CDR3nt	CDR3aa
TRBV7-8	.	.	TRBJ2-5	TGTGCCAGCGGTGGCGGGGCCCGAGAGACCCAGTACTTC	CASGGGARETQYF
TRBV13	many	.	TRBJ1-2	TGTGCCAGCAGCTTAGGCGGAGCCTCCTATGGCTACACCTTC	CASSLGGASYGYTF
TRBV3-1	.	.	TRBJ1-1	TGTGCCAGCAGTTACAGGGTTTTAGCTGAAGCTTTCTTT	CASSYRVLAEAFF
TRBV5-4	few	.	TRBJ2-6	TGTGCCAGCAGCTCAACCGTCGGTTGGGTTCCTGGGGCCAACGTCCTGACTTTC	CASSSTVGWVPGANVLTF
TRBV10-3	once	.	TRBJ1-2	TGTGCCATCAGTGAAGGAAGCTCTGGCTACACCTTC	CAISEGSSGYTF
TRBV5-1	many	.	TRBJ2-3	TGCGCCAGCAGCTTGTGGTCAGGTACAGATACGCAGTATTTT	CASSLWSGTDTQYF
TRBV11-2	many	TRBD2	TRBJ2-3	TGTGCCAGCAGCTCTGGACTAGCGGTGGGATCCACAGATACGCAGTATTTT	CASSSGLAVGSTDTQYF
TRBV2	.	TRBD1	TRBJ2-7	TGTGCCAGTAAGAGGGAAGGGGGCTTGGTCCACGAGCAGTACTTC	CASKREGGLVHEQYF
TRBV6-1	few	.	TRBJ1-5	TGTGCCAGCCGGTCCGGGGGCGAGTTTCAGCCCCAGCATTTT	CASRSGGEFQPQHF
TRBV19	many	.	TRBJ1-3	TGTGCCAGTAGTATCATTCAGGGAGGTGACACCATATATTTT	CASSIIQGGDTIYF
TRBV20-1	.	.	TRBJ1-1	TGCAGTGCCCCCGACGGAAACACTGAAGCTTTCTTT	CSAPDGNTEAFF
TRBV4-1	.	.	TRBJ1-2	TGCGCCAGCAGCCCGCCTGGGGTGGTCTATGGCTACACCTTC	CASSPPGVVYGYTF
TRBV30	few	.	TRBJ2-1	TGTGCCTGGAGTGTTCTCCGGTTCGCTGAGCAGTTCTTC	CAWSVLRFAEQFF
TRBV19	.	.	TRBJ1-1	TGTGCCAGCAGTTACTCGAGTGGGAAGGGCACCGAAGCTTTCTTT	CASSYSSGKGTEAFF
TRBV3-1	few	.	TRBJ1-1	TGTGCCAGCAGCAGAACCGCAACTATGAACACTGAAGCTTTCTTT	CASSRTATMNTEAFF
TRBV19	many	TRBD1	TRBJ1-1	TGTGCCAGTAGTAAGATAGACAGGGACACTGAAGCTTTCTTT	CASSKIDRDTEAFF
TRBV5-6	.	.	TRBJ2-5	TGTGCCAGCAGCTTAAGAGGGGATGTACCAATCGAGGCCCAGTACTTC	CASSLRGDVPIEAQYF
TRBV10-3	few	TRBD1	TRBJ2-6	TGTGCCACCGGGACAGGGGGGTTCGGGGCCAACGTCCTGACTTTC	CATGTGGFGANVLTF
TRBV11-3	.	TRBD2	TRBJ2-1	TGTGCCAGCAGCCCCAAACCGGGGGGCAATGAGCAGTTCTTC	CASSPKPGGNEQFF
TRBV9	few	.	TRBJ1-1	TGTGCCAGCAGCCCACAGGGTTCCCCCGAATTGGCTGAAGCTTTCTTT	CASSPQGSPELAEAFF
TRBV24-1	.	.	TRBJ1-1	TGTGCCACCAGTGATTTTACGGGGCCAGCTTTCTTT	CATSDFTGPAFF
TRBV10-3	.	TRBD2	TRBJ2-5	TGTGCCATCGGGCCGGGGGGACTTTTGGAAGAGACCCAGTACTTC	CAIGPGGLLEETQYF
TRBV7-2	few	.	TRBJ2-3	TGTGCCAGCAGTCAGGTTGAACAGGCTCCGCAGTATTTT	CASSQVEQAPQYF
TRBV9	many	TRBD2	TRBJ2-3	TGTGCCAGCAGCGTAGACGGACTAGCGGGGGTCCCAGATACGCAGTATTTT	CASSVDGLAGVPDTQYF
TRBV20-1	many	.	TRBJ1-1	TGCAGTGCTAGAGCCGCTTGGGGACTGAACACTGAAGCTTTCTTT	CSARAAWGLNTEAFF
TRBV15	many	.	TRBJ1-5	TGTGCCACCAGCAGAGGGGGAACTAGCAATCAGCCCCAGCATTTT	CATSRGGTSNQPQHF
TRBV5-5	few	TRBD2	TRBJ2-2	TGTGCCAGCAGCTTGCTTCTAGCGGGAGGGCCGGGAGGCACCGGGGAGCTGTTTTTT	CASSLLLAGGPGGTGELFF